This TCR beta chain was captured by sequencing in a study of CD8+ T cells in alopecia areata. Treatment of the sample: oral pan-JAK inhibitor, 5-10 mg twice daily. Lesional scalp punch biopsies and peripheral blood came from alopecia areata patients. CDR1 is SGHTA, CDR2 FQGTGA, per germline. Trimming stripped 2 bases from V and 6 bases from J, with 16 bases between. The CDR3 is 16 amino acids. RNA extraction and reverse transcription yielded cDNA as sequencing template. TCRdb keeps only in-frame clones here, not all; method: immunoSEQ multiplex PCR. The sample holds 75,000 to 100,000 clones, over 70% seen once.

The source material was CD8+ T cells sorted from blood, sampled at week 44, from a patient treated with tofacitinib. This TCR was recovered from a human donor with alopecia areata. The chain is built from TRBV7-3 and TRBJ2-2; D is possibly TRBD2 (6 bases). CDR3 amino acids: CASSLAGAGLAGELFF. The CDR3 DNA is TGTGCCAGCAGCTTAGCTGGCGCGGGGTTGGCCGGGGAGCTGTTTTTT.